This T cell receptor (beta chain) was sequenced in a study of shared clonotypes between healthy human individuals (dated by TCRdb to 2020 to 2022). About the investigation overall: A couple of women and a few men aged 18 to 49 years were included in the cohort. For each donor, CD4 naive and CD4 memory were each given three plates, CD8 naive was given two plates, and CD8 memory was given one plate. Between about 0.9 and 9 billion PBMCs per donor were obtained by leukapheresis. To estimate repertoire size and how much clonotypes are shared between individuals, the study performed deep sequencing of blood TCR repertoires from a few healthy adults. Libraries were prepared and TCR repertoires were sequenced by different laboratories using diverse techniques, in order to increase sequencing depth and limit assay-specific biases. Results the study describes overall, beyond this receptor: About 5% of naive CD4, 3.5% of naive CD8, 2.3% of memory CD4, and over 0.35% of memory CD8 clonotypes were shared across a few donors. Naive subsets generally had larger estimated clonotype richness than memory subsets did. Based on pairwise subsampling, the degree of clonotype sharing among donors was expected to be affected by sequencing depth. Higher generation probabilities were observed for clonotypes shared by all four sorted-subset donors than for non-shared clonotypes. Sampling was restricted to blood, and TCR repertoires in tissues likely differ from the TCR repertoires found in blood. Because the study included only a small number of donors, the genetic and exposure-history diversity represented was limited. Incomplete sequencing was indicated by rarefaction of sorted-subset datasets, despite the large sequencing depth.

Using the deep immunoSEQ assay, TCR CDR3 regions were amplified from genomic DNA by multiplex PCR. Genomic DNA extracted from each cell subset was distributed evenly over all wells of several immunoSEQ 96-well plates, and each plate served as one replicate. For sorted subsets, each replicate PCR was loaded with approximately 190 ng genomic DNA, equivalent to 25,000 to 30,000 T cell genomes. Purified libraries were quantified with a Qubit 3.0 fluorometer, sized on a Bioanalyzer 2100, and re-quantified with the KAPA Library Quantification kit. A separate single-read 150-cycle Illumina NextSeq 550 flow cell was used to sequence each immunoSEQ 96-well plate. Regarding the original processing steps: Because the immunoSEQ output included only junctional sequences and no quality scores, the filtering could not be the same as the filtering used for full-length reads. To assign V/J genes and CDR3, sequences were annotated against IMGT germline references using PyIR, a Python wrapper for IgBLAST v1.9. Reads were filtered out if the reads had weak V/J assignments (E-value above 1e-6), no CDR3, stop codons, out-of-frame junctions, or ambiguous translated residues. A V3J clonotype was defined by an identical inferred V gene, J gene, and CDR3 amino acid sequence. Percentage overlap between repertoires was computed as shared unique clonotypes divided by the size of the smaller repertoire. Three approaches were used to assess repertoire richness: RTK rarefaction, the Chao1 estimator, and Recon v2.1 estimates of unobserved clonotypes. OLGA was used to compute generation probabilities for all TCRbeta clonotypes that the gDNA method yielded from several donors. As stored in TCRdb, this immuneACCESS dataset retains in-frame rearrangements with V and J assigned. A fraction of the clones does not appear; measured against another copy, unresolved V genes explain less than half of the discrepancy, and the remainder lacks a known reason. The V and J calls and clone size were taken over from that table, and D and trimming were inferred from the DNA. The sample profile shows about 2.3 million clones; less than 95% of them were found once. The top ten hold around 0.4% of the sample.

Relative to germline, V is 7 bases shorter and J is 7 bases shorter, with 16 bases between their ends. Via the germline V gene (reference sequence), CDR1 is MNHEY and CDR2 SMNVEV. The CDR3 runs 14 residues from the cysteine to the phenylalanine. Only the CDR3 region is kept as DNA, spanning 42 bases read in frame from base 1. The donors were healthy, HIV-negative adults with no recently reported acute infections or vaccinations. Every donor was a Caucasian adult living in Nashville, Tennessee, USA. CD4+ T cells were enriched by magnetic negative selection, after which naive cells were positively selected on CD45RA and the negative fraction was taken as the memory subset. After blood collection by leukapheresis, PBMCs were isolated using Ficoll-Histopaque density gradient centrifugation and then cryopreserved in the vapor phase of liquid nitrogen. Analytical flow cytometry was used to check the purity and quantity of every magnetically sorted T cell population. Genomic DNA was isolated from each sorted fraction and quantified by UV absorbance on a Nanodrop 2000c.

This clone occurred once. The antigen it recognizes is unknown. Within one base of it there is no much larger clone, and no base qualities were kept. The chain uses TRBV27 and TRBJ2-2, with the D gene call left open. This TCR derives from a young man in good health. Some clones in this sample may be carry-over from other donors' samples. The source material was naive CD4+ T cells from PBMCs. The sample's cell subset or site label, decoded: CD45RA+ positively selected. The nucleotides read TGTGCCAGCACCCAACCCGCGAGGAACGGGGAGCTGTTTTTT. Its translation is CASTQPARNGELFF.